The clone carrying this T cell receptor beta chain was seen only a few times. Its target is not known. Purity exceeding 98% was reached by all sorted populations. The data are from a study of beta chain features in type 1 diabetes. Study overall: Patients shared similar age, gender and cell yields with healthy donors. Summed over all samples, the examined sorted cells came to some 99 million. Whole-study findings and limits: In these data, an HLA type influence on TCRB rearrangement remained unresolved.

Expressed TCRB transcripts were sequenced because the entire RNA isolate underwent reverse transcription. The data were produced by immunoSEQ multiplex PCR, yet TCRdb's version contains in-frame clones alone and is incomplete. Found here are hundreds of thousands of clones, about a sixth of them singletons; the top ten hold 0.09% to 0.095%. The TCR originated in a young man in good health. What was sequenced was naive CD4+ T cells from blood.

CDR3 in amino acids: CASGNHYGYTF. The CDR3 DNA reads TGTGCCAGCGGGAACCACTATGGCTACACCTTC. The chain employs TRBV7-2 and TRBJ1-2; D is undetermined. CDR1 is SGHTA and CDR2 is FQGNSA in the germline V gene. Trimming removed 8 bases from V and 3 bases from J, with 7 bases in between. The CDR3 length is 11 residues.